This T cell receptor (beta chain) was captured in a study of Graves' ophthalmopathy and Graves' hyperthyroidism. The authors amplified TCR beta CDR3 regions, and they did so from RNA transcripts for repertoire sequencing. Second-round multiplex PCR followed a first-round RT-PCR using HTBI primers. One entry per CDR3 protein results from TCRdb running MiXCR on the multiplex PCR reads. The sample lists about 410,000 distinct CDR3 sequences; around 20% were seen once. CDR1 SGHTS and CDR2 YDEGEE come from the germline V gene. The CDR3 spans 13 residues. V lost 3 bases and J lost 11, with 16 bases in between.

The sequence came from a woman aged 18 to 35 with Graves' ophthalmopathy. Sequenced input: peripheral blood. This chain links TRBV5-8 with TRBJ2-3; D call uncertain. CDR3 DNA sequence: TGTGCCAGCAGCTCAATGCGGCGGATGGGGCAGTATTTT. Its protein product is CASSSMRRMGQYF.